This TCR beta chain stems from a study of radiotherapy plus CTLA-4 blockade in lung cancer (dated by TCRdb to the late 2010s). Regarding the study in general: Objective responses were observed in 15% to 20% of enrolled patients, and disease control was achieved in 25% to 40%. The paper's findings and limits, for the study overall: Increased serum interferon-beta after radiation, together with early dynamic changes in blood T cell clones, were reported to be the strongest predictors of response. After treatment with radiotherapy and ipilimumab, TCR clones that originated in tumors expanded in peripheral blood.

The method behind the library was the immunoSEQ multiplex PCR assay. Sourced from immuneACCESS, this table was stored by TCRdb with only in-frame sequences that have V and J called. A share of the clones is absent; for the studies checked, an unresolved V gene accounts for under half, and the remainder has no known explanation. The sample table contains tens of thousands of clones; only one count was recorded for 70% to 80% of them. Clones ranked in the top ten supply roughly 10% of the sample. The study tested focal radiation therapy combined with CTLA-4 blockade (ipilimumab) in patients with chemo-refractory metastatic non-small-cell lung cancer. The CDR3 contains 12 residues, cysteine and phenylalanine counted. Just the 36-base CDR3 DNA is kept, in frame starting at base 1. Between the V and J ends, shortened by 3 bases and 0 bases respectively, the junction contains 2 bases. Reading the germline V gene gives CDR1 MDHEN and CDR2 SYDVKM.

A word on this clone: No antigen is known for it. No base qualities exist here, and no much larger clone lies one base off it.

The chain uses TRBV28 and TRBJ1-1; the D gene cannot be named for sure. This TCR derives from a human donor with non-small cell lung cancer who had stable disease on radiotherapy plus ipilimumab. Sequencing used peripheral blood, obtained from a patient treated with radiotherapy plus ipilimumab. In nucleotides, the sequence is TGTGCCAGCAGTTTTGTGAACACTGAAGCTTTCTTT. Its coded protein is CASSFVNTEAFF.